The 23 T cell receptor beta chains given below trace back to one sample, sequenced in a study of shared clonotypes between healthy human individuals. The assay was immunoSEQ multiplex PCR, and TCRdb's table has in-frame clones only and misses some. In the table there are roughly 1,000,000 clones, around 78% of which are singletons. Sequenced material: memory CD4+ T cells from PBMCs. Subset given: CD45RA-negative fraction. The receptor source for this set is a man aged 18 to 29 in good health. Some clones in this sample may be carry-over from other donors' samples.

The CDR3 region is CASSRTGGYGYTF. The CDR3 DNA is TGTGCCAGCAGCCGGACAGGGGGCTATGGCTACACCTTC. The chain joins TRBV6-5 to TRBJ1-2; 10 positions match TRBD1. CDR1 and CDR2 (germline): MNHEY, SVGAGI. There are 13 residues in the CDR3. Trimming at V came to 6 bases and at J to 4 bases, leaving 2 bases not matched to a gene.

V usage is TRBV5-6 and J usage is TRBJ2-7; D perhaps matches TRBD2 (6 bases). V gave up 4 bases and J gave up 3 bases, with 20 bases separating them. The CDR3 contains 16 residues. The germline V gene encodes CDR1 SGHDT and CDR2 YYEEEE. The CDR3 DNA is TGTGCCAGCAGCCCAGATACAGGTGGGACTCTCTACGAGCAGTACTTC. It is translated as CASSPDTGGTLYEQYF.

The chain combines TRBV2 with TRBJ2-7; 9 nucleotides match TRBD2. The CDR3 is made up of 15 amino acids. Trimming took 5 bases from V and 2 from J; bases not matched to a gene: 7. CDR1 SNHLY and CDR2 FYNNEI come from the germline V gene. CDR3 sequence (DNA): TGTGCCAGCAGTCCCGGGGCTAGCGGGGCCTACGAGCAGTACTTC. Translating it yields CASSPGASGAYEQYF. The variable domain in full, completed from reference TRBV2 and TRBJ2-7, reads EPEVTQTPSHQVTQMGQEVILRCVPISNHLYFYWYRQILGQKVEFLVSFYNNEISEKSEIFDDQFSVERPDGSNFTLKIRSTKLEDSAMYFCASSPGASGAYEQYFGPGTRLTVT.

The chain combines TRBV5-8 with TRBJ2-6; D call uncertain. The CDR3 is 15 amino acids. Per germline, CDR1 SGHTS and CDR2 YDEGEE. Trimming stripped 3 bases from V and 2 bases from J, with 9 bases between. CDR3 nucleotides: TGTGCCAGCAGCTGGGTCACTCCTGGGGCCAACGTCCTGACTTTC. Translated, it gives CASSWVTPGANVLTF.

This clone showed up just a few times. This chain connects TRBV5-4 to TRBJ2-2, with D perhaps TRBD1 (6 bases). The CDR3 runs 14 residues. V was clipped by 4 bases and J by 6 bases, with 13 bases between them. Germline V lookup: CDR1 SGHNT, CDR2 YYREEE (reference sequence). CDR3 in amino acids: CASSTQGGSGELFF. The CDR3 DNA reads TGTGCCAGCAGCACACAGGGCGGGTCCGGGGAGCTGTTTTTT.

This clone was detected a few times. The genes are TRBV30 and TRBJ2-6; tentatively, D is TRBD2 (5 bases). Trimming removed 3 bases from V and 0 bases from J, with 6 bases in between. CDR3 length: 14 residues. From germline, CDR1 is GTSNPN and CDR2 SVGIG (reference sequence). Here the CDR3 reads CAWRAGSGANVLTF. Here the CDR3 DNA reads TGTGCCTGGAGGGCGGGCTCTGGGGCCAACGTCCTGACTTTC.

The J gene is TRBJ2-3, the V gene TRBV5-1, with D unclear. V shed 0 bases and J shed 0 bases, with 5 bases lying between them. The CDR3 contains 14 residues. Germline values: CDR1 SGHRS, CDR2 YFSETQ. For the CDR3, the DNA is TGCGCCAGCAGCTTGGTTCCTAGCACAGATACGCAGTATTTT. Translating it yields CASSLVPSTDTQYF.

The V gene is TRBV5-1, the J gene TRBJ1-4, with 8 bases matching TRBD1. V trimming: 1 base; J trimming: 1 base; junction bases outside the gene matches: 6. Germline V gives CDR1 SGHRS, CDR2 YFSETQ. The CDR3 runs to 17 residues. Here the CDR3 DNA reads TGCGCCAGCAGCTTGAGGGCAGGGGGCCAAACTAATGAAAAACTGTTTTTT. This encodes CASSLRAGGQTNEKLFF.

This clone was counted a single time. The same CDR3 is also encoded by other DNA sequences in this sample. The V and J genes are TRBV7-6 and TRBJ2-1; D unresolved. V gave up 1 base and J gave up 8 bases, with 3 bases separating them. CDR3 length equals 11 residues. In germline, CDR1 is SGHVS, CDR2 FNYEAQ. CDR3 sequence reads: CASSLGDEQFF. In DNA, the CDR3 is TGTGCCAGCAGCTTAGGTGATGAGCAGTTCTTC.

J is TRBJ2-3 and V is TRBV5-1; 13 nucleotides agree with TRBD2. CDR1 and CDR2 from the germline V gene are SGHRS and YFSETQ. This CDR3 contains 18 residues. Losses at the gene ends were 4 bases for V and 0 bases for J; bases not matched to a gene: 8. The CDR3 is CASSPQTSGRISTDTQYF. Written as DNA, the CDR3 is TGCGCCAGCAGCCCCCAGACTAGCGGGAGGATAAGCACAGATACGCAGTATTTT.

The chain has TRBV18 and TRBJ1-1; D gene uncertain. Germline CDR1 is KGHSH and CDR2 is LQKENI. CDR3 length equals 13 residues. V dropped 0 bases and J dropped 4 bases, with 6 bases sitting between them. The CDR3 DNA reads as TGTGCCAGCTCACCACCGAGGATCACTGAAGCTTTCTTT. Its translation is CASSPPRITEAFF.

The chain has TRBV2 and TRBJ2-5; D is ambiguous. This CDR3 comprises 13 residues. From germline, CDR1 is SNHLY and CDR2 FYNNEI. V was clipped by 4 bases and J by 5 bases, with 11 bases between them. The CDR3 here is CASSVGRWETQYF. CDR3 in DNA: TGTGCCAGCAGTGTAGGTAGATGGGAGACCCAGTACTTC.

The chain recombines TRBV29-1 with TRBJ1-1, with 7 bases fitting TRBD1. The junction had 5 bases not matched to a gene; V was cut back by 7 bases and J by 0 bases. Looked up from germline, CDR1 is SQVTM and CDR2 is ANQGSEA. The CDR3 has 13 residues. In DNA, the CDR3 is TGCAGCGCCAGGGGGGGCCTGAACACTGAAGCTTTCTTT. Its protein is CSARGGLNTEAFF.

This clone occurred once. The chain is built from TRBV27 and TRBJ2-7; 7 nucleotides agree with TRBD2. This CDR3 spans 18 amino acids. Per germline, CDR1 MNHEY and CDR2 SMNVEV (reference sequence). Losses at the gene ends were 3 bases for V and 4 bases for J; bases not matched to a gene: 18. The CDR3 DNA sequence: TGTGCCAGCAGTTTTCGTGGGAGGGCGAAAGACGGGTCATACGAGCAGTACTTC. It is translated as CASSFRGRAKDGSYEQYF.

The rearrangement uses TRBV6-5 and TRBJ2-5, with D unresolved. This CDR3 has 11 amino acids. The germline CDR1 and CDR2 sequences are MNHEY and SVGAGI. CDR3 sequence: CFLPHQETQYF. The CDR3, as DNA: TGTTTCCTTCCCCACCAAGAGACCCAGTACTTC.

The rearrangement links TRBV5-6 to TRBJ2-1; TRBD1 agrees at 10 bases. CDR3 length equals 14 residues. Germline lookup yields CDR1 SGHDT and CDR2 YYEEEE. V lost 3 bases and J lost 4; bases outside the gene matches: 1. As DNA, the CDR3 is TGTGCCAGCAGCTCGGGACAGGGGTACAATGAGCAGTTCTTC. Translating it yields CASSSGQGYNEQFF. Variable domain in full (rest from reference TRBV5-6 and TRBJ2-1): DAGVTQSPTHLIKTRGQQVTLRCSPKSGHDTVSWYQQALGQGPQFIFQYYEEEERQRGNFPDRFSGHQFPNYSSELNVNALLLGDSALYLCASSSGQGYNEQFFGPGTRLTVL.

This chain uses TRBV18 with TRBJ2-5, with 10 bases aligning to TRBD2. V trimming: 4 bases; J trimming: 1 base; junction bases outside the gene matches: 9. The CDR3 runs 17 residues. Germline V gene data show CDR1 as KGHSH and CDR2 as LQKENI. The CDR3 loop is CASSLQASGRAQETQYF. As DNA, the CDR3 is TGTGCCAGCTCACTACAGGCGAGCGGGAGGGCCCAAGAGACCCAGTACTTC.

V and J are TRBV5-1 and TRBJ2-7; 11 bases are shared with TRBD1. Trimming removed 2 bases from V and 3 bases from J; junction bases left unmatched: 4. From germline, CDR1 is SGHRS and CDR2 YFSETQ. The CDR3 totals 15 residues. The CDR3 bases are TGCGCCAGCAGCTTAATCGGGACAGGGGGCTACGAGCAGTACTTC. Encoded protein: CASSLIGTGGYEQYF.

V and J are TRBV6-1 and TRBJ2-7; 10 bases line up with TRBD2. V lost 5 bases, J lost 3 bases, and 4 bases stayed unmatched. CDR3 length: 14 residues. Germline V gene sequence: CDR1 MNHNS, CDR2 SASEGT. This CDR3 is CASSPGTSVYEQYF. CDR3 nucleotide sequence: TGTGCCAGCAGTCCCGGGACTAGCGTCTACGAGCAGTACTTC.

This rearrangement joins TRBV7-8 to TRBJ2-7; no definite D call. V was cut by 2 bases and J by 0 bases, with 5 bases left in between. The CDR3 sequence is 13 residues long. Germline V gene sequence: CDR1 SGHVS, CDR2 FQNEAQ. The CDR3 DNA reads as TGTGCCAGCAGCTTATTAGACTCCTACGAGCAGTACTTC. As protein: CASSLLDSYEQYF. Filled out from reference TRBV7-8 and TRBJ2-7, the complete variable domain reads GAGVSQSPRYKVAKRGQDVALRCDPISGHVSLFWYQQALGQGPEFLTYFQNEAQLDKSGLPSDRFFAERPEGSVSTLKIQRTQQEDSAVYLCASSLLDSYEQYFGPGTRLTVT.

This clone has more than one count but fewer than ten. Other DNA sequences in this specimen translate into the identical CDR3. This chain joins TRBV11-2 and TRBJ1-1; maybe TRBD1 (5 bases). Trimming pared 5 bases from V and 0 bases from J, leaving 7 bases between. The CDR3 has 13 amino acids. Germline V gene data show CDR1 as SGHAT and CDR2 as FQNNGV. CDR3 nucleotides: TGTGCCAGCAGCCGACAGATGAACACTGAAGCTTTCTTT. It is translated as CASSRQMNTEAFF.

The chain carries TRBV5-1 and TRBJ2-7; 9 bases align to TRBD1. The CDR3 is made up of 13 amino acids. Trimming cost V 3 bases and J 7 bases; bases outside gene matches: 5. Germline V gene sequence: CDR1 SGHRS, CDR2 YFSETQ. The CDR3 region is CASSSGTGQEQYF. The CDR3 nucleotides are TGCGCCAGCAGCTCGGGGACAGGGCAAGAGCAGTACTTC. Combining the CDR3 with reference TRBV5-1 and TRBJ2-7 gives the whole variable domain KAGVTQTPRYLIKTRGQQVTLSCSPISGHRSVSWYQQTPGQGLQFLFEYFSETQRNKGNFPGRFSGRQFSNSRSEMNVSTLELGDSALYLCASSSGTGQEQYFGPGTRLTVT.

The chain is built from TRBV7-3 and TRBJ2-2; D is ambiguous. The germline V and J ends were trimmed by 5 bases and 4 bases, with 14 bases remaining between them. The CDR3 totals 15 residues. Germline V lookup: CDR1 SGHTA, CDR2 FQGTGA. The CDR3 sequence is CASSALGSSTGELFF. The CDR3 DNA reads TGTGCCAGCAGCGCCCTAGGGTCTAGCACCGGGGAGCTGTTTTTT.